The clone carrying this T cell receptor (beta chain) was picked up a small number of times. The sample is drawn from a study of technical replicates of blood from a few donors. Clones were sequenced by immunoSEQ multiplex PCR, and TCRdb holds only the in-frame ones, with some missing. In the table there are approximately 58,000 clones, approximately 86% of which are singletons. This receptor was taken from a human donor in good health. Some clones in this sample may be carry-over from other donors' samples. Input material: PBMCs.

As DNA, the CDR3 is TGTGCCAGCTCACCGGAGTGGGGAGGGTCGTCGAGCACAGATACGCAGTATTTT. Its translation: CASSPEWGGSSSTDTQYF. The V gene is TRBV18, the J gene TRBJ2-3, with 7 bases fitting TRBD2. This CDR3 contains 18 residues. Trimming cost V 3 bases and J 0 bases; bases outside gene matches: 12. Germline V gene data show CDR1 as KGHSH and CDR2 as LQKENI.